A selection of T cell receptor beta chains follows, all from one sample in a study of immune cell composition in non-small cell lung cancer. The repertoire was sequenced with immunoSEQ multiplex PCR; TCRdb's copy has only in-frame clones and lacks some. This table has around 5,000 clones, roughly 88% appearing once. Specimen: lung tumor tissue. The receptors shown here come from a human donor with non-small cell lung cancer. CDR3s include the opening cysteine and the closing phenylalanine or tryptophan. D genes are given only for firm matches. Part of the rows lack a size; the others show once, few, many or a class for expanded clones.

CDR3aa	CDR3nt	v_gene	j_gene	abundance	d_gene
CASSPDWNYGYTF	TGTGCCAGCAGTCCGGACTGGAACTATGGCTACACCTTC	TRBV6-4	TRBJ1-2	NA	NA
CASSIDLWGKTQYF	TGTGCCAGTAGTATAGATCTATGGGGCAAGACCCAGTACTTC	TRBV19	TRBJ2-5	NA	NA
CASSPWGSGGSYNEQFF	TGTGCCAGCAGCCCCTGGGGTAGCGGGGGTTCCTACAATGAGCAGTTCTTC	TRBV7-9	TRBJ2-1	NA	TRBD2
CASSLQGDFTDTQYF	TGTGCCAGCAGTTTACAGGGTGACTTCACAGATACGCAGTATTTT	TRBV27	TRBJ2-3	few	NA
CASSEGGQGGEAFF	TGTGCCAGCAGTGAAGGGGGACAGGGAGGTGAAGCTTTCTTT	TRBV6-1	TRBJ1-1	NA	TRBD1
CASRGSGYEKLFF	TGTGCCAGCCGGGGGTCAGGGTATGAAAAACTGTTTTTT	TRBV27	TRBJ1-4	NA	NA
CASSPHTGAETQYF	TGTGCCAGCAGCCCGCATACAGGGGCGGAGACCCAGTACTTC	TRBV4-2	TRBJ2-5	NA	TRBD1
CASKLAELVGEQYF	TGCGCCAGTAAACTAGCGGAGCTAGTGGGGGAGCAGTACTTC	TRBV5-1	TRBJ2-7	NA	TRBD2
CASSQRQGLAEDNEQFF	TGCGCCAGCAGCCAGAGACAGGGACTAGCGGAAGACAATGAGCAGTTCTTC	TRBV4-3	TRBJ2-1	NA	TRBD2
CASSLTTGTGSSGRGNEQFF	TGCGCCAGCAGCTTGACGACAGGGACGGGGTCTAGCGGGAGAGGGAATGAGCAGTTCTTC	TRBV5-1	TRBJ2-1	NA	TRBD2
CACLGGASYNEQFF	TGTGCCTGCCTCGGGGGTGCTAGTTACAATGAGCAGTTCTTC	TRBV19	TRBJ2-1	NA	NA
CASSQDYGVPGELFF	TGCGCCAGCAGCCAAGATTACGGAGTCCCCGGGGAGCTGTTTTTT	TRBV4-1	TRBJ2-2	NA	NA
CASSHRAIAGTGGRGATNEKLFF	TGTGCCAGCAGCCACCGAGCTATTGCCGGGACAGGGGGCCGGGGTGCAACTAATGAAAAACTGTTTTTT	TRBV14	TRBJ1-4	NA	TRBD1
CASNHQGQRPNEQFF	TGTGCCAGCAACCATCAGGGACAAAGGCCCAATGAGCAGTTCTTC	TRBV6-4	TRBJ2-1	NA	NA
CAWWMGQRNSPLHF	TGTGCCTGGTGGATGGGACAGAGGAATTCACCCCTCCACTTT	TRBV30	TRBJ1-6	NA	TRBD1
CASSRQGNQPQHF	TGTGCCAGTAGTCGACAGGGGAATCAGCCCCAGCATTTT	TRBV19	TRBJ1-5	NA	TRBD1
CASSRDSYEQYF	TGTGCCAGCAGCCGGGACTCTTACGAGCAGTACTTC	TRBV11-2	TRBJ2-7	NA	NA
CASSEASGGPPETFF	TGTGCCAGCAGTGAAGCGTCTGGAGGTCCACCTGAGACTTTCTTT	TRBV2	TRBJ1-1	once	NA
CASSPADYNNEQFF	TGTGCCAGCAGTCCCGCGGACTACAACAATGAGCAGTTCTTC	TRBV28	TRBJ2-1	NA	NA
CASSTQGEGTEAFF	TGCGCCAGCAGCACACAGGGGGAGGGCACTGAAGCTTTCTTT	TRBV5-1	TRBJ1-1	NA	TRBD1
CATSQRRGETQYF	TGTGCCACCTCCCAACGGAGGGGAGAGACCCAGTACTTC	TRBV15	TRBJ2-5	NA	NA
CASSKDGEYSYGEQYF	TGTGCCAGCAGCAAAGATGGGGAGTATTCCTACGGGGAGCAGTACTTC	TRBV21-1	TRBJ2-7	NA	NA